A selection of T cell receptor beta chains follows, all from one sample in a study of blood T cell repertoires in COVID-19. Repertoires were generated with immunoSEQ multiplex PCR, while TCRdb's copy carries only in-frame clones and drops some. The data hold roughly 570,000 clones, with approximately 88% observed a single time. Sequenced sample: peripheral blood. The receptors shown here come from a woman aged 45-65 years with COVID-19, enrolled during active disease. Each CDR3 is given with its conserved first and last residue. D genes are given only for firm matches. Only part of the rows carry a size: once, few, many, or a class if the clone is expanded.

V gene	J gene	CDR3 length	D gene	clone size	CDR3 protein	CDR3 DNA
TRBV5-1	TRBJ2-1	15	.	.	CASSLMDSPNREQFF	TGCGCCAGCAGCTTGATGGACTCGCCGAACCGAGAGCAGTTCTTC
TRBV28	TRBJ1-1	17	TRBD1	.	CASSSPPGVPGGTEAFF	TGTGCCAGCAGTTCCCCGCCGGGCGTCCCAGGGGGCACTGAAGCTTTCTTT
TRBV7-3	TRBJ1-1	15	TRBD1	.	CASSRGPGGGDEAFF	TGTGCCAGCAGCCGAGGCCCAGGGGGCGGCGATGAAGCTTTCTTT
TRBV30	TRBJ1-1	16	TRBD1	once	CAWSRQGLKSVTEAFF	TGTGCCTGGAGCCGACAGGGTCTAAAATCGGTTACTGAAGCTTTCTTT
TRBV11-3	TRBJ2-3	14	TRBD2	.	CASSSSGGGDTQYF	TGTGCCAGCAGCTCCAGCGGGGGCGGAGATACGCAGTATTTT
TRBV9	TRBJ2-7	16	.	.	CASGTRGELYSYEQYF	TGTGCCAGCGGGACCCGCGGGGAGTTATACTCCTACGAGCAGTACTTC
TRBV5-1	TRBJ2-1	14	.	.	CASSFPGTYNEQFF	TGCGCCAGCAGCTTCCCCGGGACCTACAATGAGCAGTTCTTC
TRBV4-1	TRBJ2-7	16	TRBD1	.	CASSLSRTGGLYEQYF	TGCGCCAGCAGCCTGTCCCGGACAGGGGGTCTCTACGAGCAGTACTTC
TRBV23-1	TRBJ1-1	14	.	few	CASSQIPGYTEAFF	TGCGCCAGCAGTCAAATTCCAGGGTACACTGAAGCTTTCTTT
TRBV3-1/TRBV3-2	TRBJ1-5	13	.	.	CASSQDEVQPQHF	TGTGCCAGCAGCCAAGATGAGGTACAGCCCCAGCATTTT
TRBV30	TRBJ1-5	14	TRBD1	.	CAWGRTGGRQPQHF	TGTGCCTGGGGCCGGACAGGGGGACGGCAGCCCCAGCATTTT
TRBV2	TRBJ1-5	14	.	.	CASSGGAGDQPQHF	TGTGCCAGCAGCGGTGGGGCAGGGGATCAGCCCCAGCATTTT
TRBV30	TRBJ2-7	14	.	.	CAWRARGSSYEQYF	TGTGCCTGGAGAGCTAGGGGAAGCTCCTACGAGCAGTACTTC
TRBV7-3	TRBJ2-2	14	.	.	CASSPRTATGELFF	TGTGCCAGCAGCCCCCGGACAGCCACCGGGGAGCTGTTTTTT
TRBV27	TRBJ2-3	14	.	.	CASSLREKEDTQYF	TGTGCCAGCAGTTTACGAGAGAAGGAGGATACGCAGTATTTT
TRBV30	TRBJ1-1	13	TRBD1	.	CAWSPWDRSVAFF	TGTGCCTGGAGCCCCTGGGACAGAAGTGTAGCTTTCTTT
TRBV20-1	TRBJ1-2	12	.	.	CSASLGQHGYTF	TGCAGTGCTAGTCTGGGACAACACGGCTACACCTTC
TRBV6-6	TRBJ1-2	15	.	.	CASSSDRNPHHGYTF	TGTGCCAGCAGTTCAGACAGGAACCCTCATCATGGCTACACCTTC
TRBV5-1	TRBJ2-3	16	TRBD2	once	CASSSPGEGLTDTQYF	TGCGCCAGCAGCTCTCCGGGGGAGGGGCTCACAGATACGCAGTATTTT
TRBV23-1	TRBJ1-1	12	.	.	CATDQKNTEAFF	TGCGCCACCGATCAGAAGAACACTGAAGCTTTCTTT
TRBV9	TRBJ2-3	15	TRBD2	.	CASSTLAGYTDTQYF	TGTGCCAGCAGCACACTAGCGGGGTACACAGATACGCAGTATTTT
TRBV7-3	TRBJ2-3	15	TRBD2	.	CASSSGLAGTDTQYF	TGTGCCAGCAGCTCCGGACTAGCGGGCACAGATACGCAGTATTTT
TRBV25-1	TRBJ1-1	11	TRBD1	once	CASTSRGQGFF	TGTGCCAGCACCAGTAGGGGACAGGGCTTCTTT
TRBV6-6	TRBJ1-1	12	.	.	CASSFPVTEAFF	TGTGCCAGCAGTTTTCCCGTCACTGAAGCTTTCTTT
TRBV30	TRBJ1-5	14	TRBD1	few	CAWAPTGGKKPQHF	TGTGCCTGGGCCCCTACAGGGGGCAAGAAGCCCCAGCATTTT
TRBV28	TRBJ1-4	14	.	.	CASSLSGGGEKLFF	TGTGCCAGCAGTTTGTCCGGGGGGGGCGAAAAACTGTTTTTT
TRBV28	TRBJ1-2	13	TRBD1	.	CASSSLGQGGYTF	TGTGCCAGCAGCTCACTCGGACAGGGAGGCTACACCTTC
TRBV19	TRBJ1-2	18	.	.	CASSTPGVASTTNYGYTF	TGTGCCAGTAGTACACCAGGGGTAGCGTCGACTACTAACTATGGCTACACCTTC
TRBV10-2	TRBJ2-1	17	TRBD2	once	CASILNLASGSYNEQFF	TGCGCCAGCATTCTCAATCTAGCCAGCGGGAGTTACAATGAGCAGTTCTTC
TRBV20-1	TRBJ2-3	13	.	.	CSASSDRANTQYF	TGCAGTGCTAGTAGCGACCGCGCAAATACGCAGTATTTT
TRBV4-1	TRBJ1-2	14	.	.	CASSQGREYYGYTF	TGCGCCAGCAGCCAGGGCCGGGAGTACTATGGCTACACCTTC
TRBV4-1	TRBJ1-1	14	TRBD1	.	CASSQAPGTGKAFF	TGCGCCAGCAGCCAGGCACCCGGGACAGGCAAAGCTTTCTTT
TRBV27	TRBJ1-6	13	.	many	CASSLNRVSPLHF	TGTGCCAGCAGTTTGAACAGGGTTTCACCCCTCCACTTT
TRBV29-1	TRBJ2-3	14	TRBD2	.	CSALPAGVADTQYF	TGCAGCGCTCTTCCAGCGGGGGTGGCAGATACGCAGTATTTT
TRBV28	TRBJ1-4	14	TRBD1	.	CASSLTGGNEKLFF	TGTGCCAGCAGCCTGACAGGGGGTAATGAAAAACTGTTTTTT
TRBV7-9	TRBJ1-2	16	.	.	CASSPFYTLLNYGYTF	TGTGCCAGCAGCCCGTTCTATACGCTACTTAACTATGGCTACACCTTC
TRBV7-3	TRBJ1-6	15	TRBD1	once	CASSSTGEANSPLHF	TGTGCCAGCAGCTCGACAGGGGAGGCCAATTCACCCCTCCACTTT
TRBV12-3/TRBV12-4	TRBJ1-6	13	.	.	CASSTGLNSPLHF	TGTGCCAGCAGTACAGGTCTTAATTCACCCCTCCACTTT
TRBV27	TRBJ1-6	18	.	.	CASSLFPQGGFYNSPLHF	TGTGCCAGCAGTTTATTCCCACAGGGTGGTTTCTATAATTCACCCCTCCACTTT
TRBV19	TRBJ1-5	12	.	.	CASRIVDQPQHF	TGTGCCAGTAGGATTGTAGATCAGCCCCAGCATTTT
TRBV18	TRBJ2-7	14	.	.	CASSPLPGSYEQYF	TGTGCCAGCTCACCACTTCCCGGGAGCTACGAGCAGTACTTC
TRBV6-5	TRBJ2-5	15	.	.	CASMGGNLAQETQYF	TGTGCCAGCATGGGCGGGAATTTGGCCCAAGAGACCCAGTACTTC
TRBV28	TRBJ1-2	13	.	.	CASRAGRHYGYTF	TGTGCCAGCAGGGCAGGGCGACACTATGGCTACACCTTC
TRBV19	TRBJ2-2	14	.	.	CASSLGARSGELFF	TGTGCCAGTAGTCTTGGGGCCCGAAGCGGGGAGCTGTTTTTT
TRBV5-6	TRBJ1-4	15	TRBD1	.	CASSLGTGRNEKLFF	TGTGCCAGCAGCTTGGGGACAGGGCGGAATGAAAAACTGTTTTTT
TRBV24-1	TRBJ1-1	11	.	.	CATSDLRVAFF	TGTGCCACCAGTGATCTGCGGGTAGCTTTCTTT
TRBV7-2	TRBJ1-2	15	TRBD1	.	CASSPYRQGTYGYTF	TGTGCCAGCAGCCCCTACAGACAGGGAACCTATGGCTACACCTTC
TRBV5-4	TRBJ2-7	15	.	.	CASSGPGQRRPGVNF	TGTGCCAGCAGCGGGCCGGGACAGAGGAGGCCGGGGGTTAACTTC
TRBV2	TRBJ2-5	13	.	.	CASMIESQETQYF	TGTGCCAGCATGATAGAATCGCAAGAGACCCAGTACTTC
TRBV20-1	TRBJ1-3	11	.	.	CSARSGNTIYF	TGCAGTGCGCGCTCTGGAAACACCATATATTTT
TRBV30	TRBJ1-1	13	.	once	CAWISGGGTEAFF	TGTGCCTGGATCTCCGGCGGGGGCACTGAAGCTTTCTTT
TRBV2	TRBJ1-5	14	TRBD1	.	CASSSDRVNQPQHF	TGTGCCAGTTCCAGCGACAGGGTAAATCAGCCCCAGCATTTT
TRBV30	TRBJ1-2	11	.	.	CAWRLTFGYTF	TGTGCCTGGAGATTGACATTCGGCTACACCTTC
TRBV2	TRBJ1-1	13	TRBD1	.	CASSTGGNTEAFF	TGTGCCAGCAGCACAGGGGGAAACACTGAAGCTTTCTTT
TRBV13	TRBJ2-7	15	TRBD1	once	CASTREKGQWDEQYF	TGTGCCAGCACCCGTGAGAAGGGACAGTGGGACGAGCAGTACTTC
TRBV11-2	TRBJ1-3	12	TRBD1	.	CASSLAGGQLYF	TGTGCCAGCAGCTTAGCAGGGGGCCAGTTATATTTT
TRBV3-1/TRBV3-2	TRBJ1-2	12	.	.	CASSQAAGGYTF	TGTGCCAGCAGCCAAGCGGCAGGGGGCTACACCTTC
TRBV9	TRBJ2-1	18	TRBD2	.	CASSVAGTSGTSYNEQFF	TGTGCCAGCAGCGTAGCTGGGACTAGCGGAACCTCCTACAATGAGCAGTTCTTC
TRBV11-2	TRBJ2-1	19	TRBD2	.	CASSLSSWAGGPPYREQFF	TGTGCCAGCAGCTTAAGCTCATGGGCGGGGGGCCCTCCGTATCGAGAGCAGTTCTTC